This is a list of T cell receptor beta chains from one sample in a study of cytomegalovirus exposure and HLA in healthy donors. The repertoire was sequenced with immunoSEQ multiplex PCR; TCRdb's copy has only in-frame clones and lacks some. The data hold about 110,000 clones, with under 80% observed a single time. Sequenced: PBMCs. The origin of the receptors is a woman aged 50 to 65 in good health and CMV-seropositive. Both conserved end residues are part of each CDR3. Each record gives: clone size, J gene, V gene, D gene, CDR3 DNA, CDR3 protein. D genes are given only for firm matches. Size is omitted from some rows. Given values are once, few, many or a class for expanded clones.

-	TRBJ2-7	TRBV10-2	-	TGCGCCAGCAGAGGTAGCGCGTACTACGAGCAGTACTTC	CASRGSAYYEQYF
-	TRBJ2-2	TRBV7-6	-	TGTGCCAGCAGCTTAGGGCAGGGAGGCACCGGGGAGCTGTTTTTT	CASSLGQGGTGELFF
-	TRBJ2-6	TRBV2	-	TGTGCCGGCAGCCGGGACACCAGACTGATCCTAAGCTCTGGGGCCAACGTCCTGACTTTC	CAGSRDTRLILSSGANVLTF
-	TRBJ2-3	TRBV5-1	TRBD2	TGCGCCAGCAGCCGGGGGGAACTAGCGGGGACCACAGATACGCAGTATTTT	CASSRGELAGTTDTQYF
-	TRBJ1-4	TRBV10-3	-	TGTGCCATCAGTGAAACGGTAGAAAAACTGTTTTTT	CAISETVEKLFF
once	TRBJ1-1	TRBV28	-	TGTGCCAGCAGCCACGGACTGGCGAGGAACACTGAAGCTTTCTTT	CASSHGLARNTEAFF
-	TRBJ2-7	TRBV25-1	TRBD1	TGTGCCAGCAGGGATGAGCGTAGACAGGGCTACGAGCAGTACTTC	CASRDERRQGYEQYF
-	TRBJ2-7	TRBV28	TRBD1	TGTGCCAGCAGCCCGACAGGGGGTTACACCTACGAGCAGTACTTC	CASSPTGGYTYEQYF
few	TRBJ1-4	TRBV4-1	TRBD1	TGCGCCAGCAGCCGAGATGGGACAGGGCTCCGAGTGGGTGAAAAACTGTTTTTT	CASSRDGTGLRVGEKLFF
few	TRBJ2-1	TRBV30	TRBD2	TGTGCCTGGAGTGTCGGCATGGGTGGGTTAGCGGGGGGCTATGAGCAGTTCTTC	CAWSVGMGGLAGGYEQFF
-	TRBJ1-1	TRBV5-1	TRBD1	TGCGCCAGCAGCCAAGACAGGGGGGGAACTGAAGCTTTCTTT	CASSQDRGGTEAFF
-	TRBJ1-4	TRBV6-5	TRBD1	TGTGCCAGCAGGACAGGGGGAGCGGAAAAACTGTTTTTT	CASRTGGAEKLFF
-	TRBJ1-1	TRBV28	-	TGTGCCAGCAGGCTCTTAGCCACTGAAGCTTTCTTT	CASRLLATEAFF
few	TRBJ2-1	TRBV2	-	TGTGCCAGCAGTGACCCTGTCCAGGGCCCATTGAATGAGCAGTTCTTC	CASSDPVQGPLNEQFF
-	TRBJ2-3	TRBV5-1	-	TGCGCCAGCAGCTGGTCGGGGGTATTAACAGATACGCAGTATTTT	CASSWSGVLTDTQYF
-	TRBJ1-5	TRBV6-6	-	TGTGCCAGCAGTTATCCGGACAGTCCGGTGCATTTT	CASSYPDSPVHF
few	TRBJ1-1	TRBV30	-	TGTGCCTGGAGTGTATCAGGGTTTACTGAAGCTTTCTTT	CAWSVSGFTEAFF